This T cell receptor beta chain was found in a study of beta chain features in type 1 diabetes. At the level of the study: There were 107,917,701 sorted cells examined across all samples.

Study conclusions and caveats: Patients with type 1 diabetes showed fewer VDJ junction insertions and more deletions. A moderate, significant TCRB CDR3 shortening appeared in type 1 diabetes across four CD4+ subsets.

This clone was recorded a few times. Its antigen is as yet unknown. The CDR3 runs to 14 residues. Germline V gene data show CDR1 as SGHTA and CDR2 as FQGNSA. Trimming pared 2 bases from V and 6 bases from J, leaving 12 bases between. TCRB transcripts that were expressed got sequenced, as all of the isolated RNA had been reverse transcribed. Naive, central memory and regulatory T cell samples came to a mean of approximately 3.57 million reads. Produced via immunoSEQ multiplex PCR; TCRdb's table is partial and in-frame only. The table includes about 340,000 clones, about a tenth detected once. Specimen: central memory CD4+ T cells from blood. This clonotype was sampled from a man aged 30 to 39 with type 1 diabetes. The gene calls are TRBV7-2 and TRBJ2-3, with D perhaps assigned TRBD1 or TRBD2 (6 bases each). The CDR3 coding sequence is TGTGCCAGCAGCTTAAACCAGGGGAGGGATACGCAGTATTTT. Its protein product is CASSLNQGRDTQYF. Drawing the rest from reference TRBV7-2 and TRBJ2-3, the complete variable domain is GAGVSQSPSNKVTEKGKDVELRCDPISGHTALYWYRQSLGQGLEFLIYFQGNSAPDKSGLPSDRFSAERTGGSVSTLTIQRTQQEDSAVYLCASSLNQGRDTQYFGPGTRLTVL.